What follows are 21 T cell receptor beta chains derived from one specimen sequenced in a study of Ad26.COV2.S vaccination and SARS-CoV-2 variants. Treatment denoted: around 19 received Ad26.COV2.S at low or high dose, single or two shots; 5 received placebo; per-sample allocation not given. Collection of samples fell on day 63 after the first vaccine or placebo injection. Some clones are missing from TCRdb's copy, which holds only in-frame ones; the method was immunoSEQ multiplex PCR. Found here are 440,000 or so clones, 80% to 95% of them singletons; the top ten hold more than 1.5%. Here the sequenced sample was peripheral blood, taken in a trial of Ad26.COV2.S vaccine versus placebo. The source of these receptors is a person between 18 and 65 years old who received the Ad26.COV2.S COVID-19 vaccine or a placebo.

The chain has TRBV7-8 and TRBJ1-4; 7 bases are shared with TRBD1. V shed 5 bases and J 6 bases; nucleotides not matched to a gene: 6. This CDR3 contains 14 residues. Germline loops: CDR1 SGHVS, CDR2 FQNEAQ. CDR3 residues: CASSETGRDEKLFF. Here the CDR3 DNA reads TGTGCCAGCAGCGAGACAGGGAGGGATGAAAAACTGTTTTTT.

A few counts support this clone. The V and J genes are TRBV5-1 and TRBJ1-1, with TRBD1 identical over 9 bases. V lost 1 base, J lost 0 bases, and 10 bases stayed unmatched. The V gene's germline CDR1 is SGHRS and CDR2 YFSETQ. This CDR3 comprises 18 residues. CDR3 amino acids: CASSLFGQGYDMNTEAFF. CDR3 bases: TGCGCCAGCAGCTTGTTTGGACAGGGGTACGATATGAACACTGAAGCTTTCTTT.

V and J are TRBV6-6 and TRBJ1-3; 9 positions agree with TRBD1. Germline CDR1 is MNHNY and CDR2 is SVGAGI (reference sequence). The ends lost 4 bases at V and 6 bases at J; junction bases unmatched: 7. CDR3 length: 15 residues. CDR3 in amino acids: CASSLDGTGINTIYF. The CDR3 bases are TGTGCCAGCAGTTTAGATGGGACAGGGATAAACACCATATATTTT.

The chain has TRBV6-5 and TRBJ1-3; D unclear. The germline V gene encodes CDR1 MNHEY and CDR2 SVGAGI. V gave up 7 bases and J gave up 0 bases, with 13 bases separating them. This CDR3 comprises 15 residues. The CDR3 DNA is TGTGCCAGCACCCGTGAGTGGAACTCTGGAAACACCATATATTTT. Protein sequence: CASTREWNSGNTIYF.

This chain connects TRBV25-1 to TRBJ2-5; no firm D call. The germline V gene has CDR1 MGHDK and CDR2 SYGVNS. V was trimmed by 1 base and J by 5 bases, leaving 11 bases between them. CDR3 length: 14 amino acids. The CDR3 DNA is TGTGCCAGCAGTGAATGGGCGAGGAGCGAGACCCAGTACTTC. This sequence encodes CASSEWARSETQYF.

This rearrangement joins TRBV5-1 to TRBJ1-6; D call uncertain. The CDR3 is 15 amino acids. CDR1 and CDR2 (germline): SGHRS, YFSETQ. V shed 0 bases and J shed 6 bases, with 10 bases lying between them. CDR3 nucleotides: TGCGCCAGCAGCTTGGAGAGAGCCCCTAATTCACCCCTCCACTTT. This sequence encodes CASSLERAPNSPLHF.

Comment on this clone: Mismatch with germline at one junction end may stem from a read error. The chain links TRBV15 to TRBJ2-5; weak D call: TRBD1 (7 bases). This CDR3 is built from 15 residues. Per the germline V gene, CDR1 is LNHNV and CDR2 is YYDKDF (reference sequence). The CDR3 DNA is TGTGCCACCAGTAGAGGAGGAGGGGGCGCGAAGACCCAGTACTTC. Residues: CATSRGGGGAKTQYF.

The chain recombines TRBV27 with TRBJ2-2; possibly TRBD1 for D (6 bases). Between the trimmed V and J ends, which lost 3 bases and 7 bases, there was a span of 12 bases. Germline V gene sequence: CDR1 MNHEY, CDR2 SMNVEV (reference sequence). The CDR3 length is 14 residues. CDR3 DNA sequence: TGTGCCAGCAGTTTCCAGGGGTGGGGCGGGGAGCTGTTTTTT. Protein product: CASSFQGWGGELFF.

The chain uses TRBV7-9 and TRBJ2-3; D is possibly TRBD2 (5 bases). The germline gives CDR1 SEHNR, CDR2 FQNEAQ (reference sequence). This CDR3 comprises 13 residues. Trimming took 8 bases from V and 1 from J, leaving 10 bases between them. The CDR3 region is CASGHGGTDTQYF. The CDR3 region has the DNA TGTGCCAGCGGCCACGGGGGCACAGATACGCAGTATTTT.

The rearrangement uses TRBV12-3 or TRBV12-4 and TRBJ2-3, with no clear D. The CDR3 totals 11 residues. V lost 8 bases and J lost 8, with 11 bases in between. This chain's CDR3 is CASSPSGTQYF. As DNA, the CDR3 is TGTGCCAGCTCTCCCTCCGGTACGCAGTATTTT.

The V and J genes are TRBV2 and TRBJ1-3; D may be TRBD1 (6 bases). V was pared by 6 bases and J by 4 bases, with 10 bases between. The CDR3 extends over 13 amino acids. Germline loops: CDR1 SNHLY, CDR2 FYNNEI. The DNA of the CDR3 is TGTGCCAGCAGCGCAGGGGAAGGAAACACCATATATTTT. This sequence encodes CASSAGEGNTIYF.

The rearrangement links TRBV7-2 to TRBJ2-3, with TRBD2 identical over 13 bases. CDR1 is SGHTA and CDR2 is FQGNSA in the germline V gene. The CDR3 is 16 residues long. V shed 1 base, J shed 6 bases, and the junction held 4 bases outside the gene matches. The CDR3 DNA reads TGTGCCAGCAGCTTAGTGACTAGCGGGGGGAGGGATACGCAGTATTTT. Translating gives CASSLVTSGGRDTQYF.

This clone was found once. The genes are TRBV7-8 and TRBJ2-5, with 10 bases fitting TRBD1. This CDR3 comprises 15 residues. Germline V gene data show CDR1 as SGHVS and CDR2 as FQNEAQ. The V gene end was trimmed by 5 bases and the J gene end by 5 bases; junction bases not matched to a gene: 8. The CDR3 bases are TGTGCCAGCAGCAACCGGGACAGGGGCGTCGAGACCCAGTACTTC. It is translated as CASSNRDRGVETQYF.

Comments on this clone: Its ends do not fully match the called genes, so a read error is possible. This chain joins TRBV7-7 and TRBJ2-3; 8 bases fit TRBD2. This CDR3 region has 15 residues. The germline gives CDR1 SSHAT, CDR2 FNYEAQ (reference sequence). CDR3: CASSPLLAATDTQYF. CDR3 coding DNA: TGTGCTAGCAGCCCCTTACTAGCGGCCACAGATACGCAGTATTTT.

V and J are TRBV18 and TRBJ1-1, with D perhaps TRBD1 (5 bases). The CDR3 covers 12 residues. The germline V gene has CDR1 KGHSH and CDR2 LQKENI. V lost 2 bases and J lost 6, with 7 bases in between. The CDR3 DNA reads as TGTGCCAGCTCACCAGGGACCCCTGAAGCTTTCTTT. This encodes CASSPGTPEAFF.

The chain uses TRBV18 and TRBJ2-5; TRBD2 matches 7 bases. Per germline, CDR1 KGHSH and CDR2 LQKENI. Trimming cost V 0 bases and J 6 bases; bases outside gene matches: 7. This CDR3 contains 15 residues. The chain's CDR3 is CASSPPYGGTQTQYF. CDR3 sequence (DNA): TGTGCCAGCTCACCACCGTACGGGGGGACGCAGACCCAGTACTTC.

The chain uses TRBV4-3 and TRBJ1-1; no clear D gene. The CDR3 runs 14 residues. CDR1 LGHNA and CDR2 YSLEER come from the germline V gene. Trimming shortened V by 1 base and J by 10 bases, and 16 bases separated the two germline ends. For the CDR3, the DNA is TGCGCCAGCAGCCAAGCGGGCTTAAGGCAAGGAGCTTTCTTT. Translated, it gives CASSQAGLRQGAFF.

The gene calls are TRBV29-1 and TRBJ1-1; D is perhaps TRBD1 (5 bases). Per germline, CDR1 SQVTM and CDR2 ANQGSEA. The CDR3 extends over 12 amino acids. Trimming cost V 7 bases and J 6 bases, with 15 bases left between them. The CDR3 DNA reads as TGCAGCGGAGGCCCTCAGGGAGCTGAAGCTTTCTTT. This codes for CSGGPQGAEAFF.

CDR3 loop: CASSAGGATEAFF. The CDR3 bases are TGTGCCAGCAGCGCAGGGGGGGCCACTGAAGCTTTCTTT. The chain has TRBV9 and TRBJ1-1; 7 nucleotides agree with TRBD1. Germline values: CDR1 SGDLS, CDR2 YYNGEE. V lost 3 bases, J lost 4 bases, and 3 bases stayed unmatched. The CDR3 runs 13 residues.

The rearrangement uses TRBV11-3 and TRBJ1-1; maybe TRBD1 (5 bases). Deletions cut 2 bases from V and 0 bases from J, with 16 bases between. CDR1 and CDR2 from the germline V gene are SGHNT and YENEEA. CDR3 size: 17 residues. CDR3 DNA: TGTGCCAGCAGCTTATTTCCCGTACTGACAGTGAACACTGAAGCTTTCTTT. This codes for CASSLFPVLTVNTEAFF.

This rearrangement joins TRBV7-2 to TRBJ1-4, with 8 bases fitting TRBD1. The germline V gene encodes CDR1 SGHTA and CDR2 FQGNSA. This CDR3 is 16 amino acids long. With 5 bases clipped from V and 8 bases from J, the junction kept 13 bases outside the gene matches. DNA of the CDR3: TGTGCCAGCAGCGTCGGACAGGGAGGGGTCCAAGAAAAACTGTTTTTT. Translated, it gives CASSVGQGGVQEKLFF.